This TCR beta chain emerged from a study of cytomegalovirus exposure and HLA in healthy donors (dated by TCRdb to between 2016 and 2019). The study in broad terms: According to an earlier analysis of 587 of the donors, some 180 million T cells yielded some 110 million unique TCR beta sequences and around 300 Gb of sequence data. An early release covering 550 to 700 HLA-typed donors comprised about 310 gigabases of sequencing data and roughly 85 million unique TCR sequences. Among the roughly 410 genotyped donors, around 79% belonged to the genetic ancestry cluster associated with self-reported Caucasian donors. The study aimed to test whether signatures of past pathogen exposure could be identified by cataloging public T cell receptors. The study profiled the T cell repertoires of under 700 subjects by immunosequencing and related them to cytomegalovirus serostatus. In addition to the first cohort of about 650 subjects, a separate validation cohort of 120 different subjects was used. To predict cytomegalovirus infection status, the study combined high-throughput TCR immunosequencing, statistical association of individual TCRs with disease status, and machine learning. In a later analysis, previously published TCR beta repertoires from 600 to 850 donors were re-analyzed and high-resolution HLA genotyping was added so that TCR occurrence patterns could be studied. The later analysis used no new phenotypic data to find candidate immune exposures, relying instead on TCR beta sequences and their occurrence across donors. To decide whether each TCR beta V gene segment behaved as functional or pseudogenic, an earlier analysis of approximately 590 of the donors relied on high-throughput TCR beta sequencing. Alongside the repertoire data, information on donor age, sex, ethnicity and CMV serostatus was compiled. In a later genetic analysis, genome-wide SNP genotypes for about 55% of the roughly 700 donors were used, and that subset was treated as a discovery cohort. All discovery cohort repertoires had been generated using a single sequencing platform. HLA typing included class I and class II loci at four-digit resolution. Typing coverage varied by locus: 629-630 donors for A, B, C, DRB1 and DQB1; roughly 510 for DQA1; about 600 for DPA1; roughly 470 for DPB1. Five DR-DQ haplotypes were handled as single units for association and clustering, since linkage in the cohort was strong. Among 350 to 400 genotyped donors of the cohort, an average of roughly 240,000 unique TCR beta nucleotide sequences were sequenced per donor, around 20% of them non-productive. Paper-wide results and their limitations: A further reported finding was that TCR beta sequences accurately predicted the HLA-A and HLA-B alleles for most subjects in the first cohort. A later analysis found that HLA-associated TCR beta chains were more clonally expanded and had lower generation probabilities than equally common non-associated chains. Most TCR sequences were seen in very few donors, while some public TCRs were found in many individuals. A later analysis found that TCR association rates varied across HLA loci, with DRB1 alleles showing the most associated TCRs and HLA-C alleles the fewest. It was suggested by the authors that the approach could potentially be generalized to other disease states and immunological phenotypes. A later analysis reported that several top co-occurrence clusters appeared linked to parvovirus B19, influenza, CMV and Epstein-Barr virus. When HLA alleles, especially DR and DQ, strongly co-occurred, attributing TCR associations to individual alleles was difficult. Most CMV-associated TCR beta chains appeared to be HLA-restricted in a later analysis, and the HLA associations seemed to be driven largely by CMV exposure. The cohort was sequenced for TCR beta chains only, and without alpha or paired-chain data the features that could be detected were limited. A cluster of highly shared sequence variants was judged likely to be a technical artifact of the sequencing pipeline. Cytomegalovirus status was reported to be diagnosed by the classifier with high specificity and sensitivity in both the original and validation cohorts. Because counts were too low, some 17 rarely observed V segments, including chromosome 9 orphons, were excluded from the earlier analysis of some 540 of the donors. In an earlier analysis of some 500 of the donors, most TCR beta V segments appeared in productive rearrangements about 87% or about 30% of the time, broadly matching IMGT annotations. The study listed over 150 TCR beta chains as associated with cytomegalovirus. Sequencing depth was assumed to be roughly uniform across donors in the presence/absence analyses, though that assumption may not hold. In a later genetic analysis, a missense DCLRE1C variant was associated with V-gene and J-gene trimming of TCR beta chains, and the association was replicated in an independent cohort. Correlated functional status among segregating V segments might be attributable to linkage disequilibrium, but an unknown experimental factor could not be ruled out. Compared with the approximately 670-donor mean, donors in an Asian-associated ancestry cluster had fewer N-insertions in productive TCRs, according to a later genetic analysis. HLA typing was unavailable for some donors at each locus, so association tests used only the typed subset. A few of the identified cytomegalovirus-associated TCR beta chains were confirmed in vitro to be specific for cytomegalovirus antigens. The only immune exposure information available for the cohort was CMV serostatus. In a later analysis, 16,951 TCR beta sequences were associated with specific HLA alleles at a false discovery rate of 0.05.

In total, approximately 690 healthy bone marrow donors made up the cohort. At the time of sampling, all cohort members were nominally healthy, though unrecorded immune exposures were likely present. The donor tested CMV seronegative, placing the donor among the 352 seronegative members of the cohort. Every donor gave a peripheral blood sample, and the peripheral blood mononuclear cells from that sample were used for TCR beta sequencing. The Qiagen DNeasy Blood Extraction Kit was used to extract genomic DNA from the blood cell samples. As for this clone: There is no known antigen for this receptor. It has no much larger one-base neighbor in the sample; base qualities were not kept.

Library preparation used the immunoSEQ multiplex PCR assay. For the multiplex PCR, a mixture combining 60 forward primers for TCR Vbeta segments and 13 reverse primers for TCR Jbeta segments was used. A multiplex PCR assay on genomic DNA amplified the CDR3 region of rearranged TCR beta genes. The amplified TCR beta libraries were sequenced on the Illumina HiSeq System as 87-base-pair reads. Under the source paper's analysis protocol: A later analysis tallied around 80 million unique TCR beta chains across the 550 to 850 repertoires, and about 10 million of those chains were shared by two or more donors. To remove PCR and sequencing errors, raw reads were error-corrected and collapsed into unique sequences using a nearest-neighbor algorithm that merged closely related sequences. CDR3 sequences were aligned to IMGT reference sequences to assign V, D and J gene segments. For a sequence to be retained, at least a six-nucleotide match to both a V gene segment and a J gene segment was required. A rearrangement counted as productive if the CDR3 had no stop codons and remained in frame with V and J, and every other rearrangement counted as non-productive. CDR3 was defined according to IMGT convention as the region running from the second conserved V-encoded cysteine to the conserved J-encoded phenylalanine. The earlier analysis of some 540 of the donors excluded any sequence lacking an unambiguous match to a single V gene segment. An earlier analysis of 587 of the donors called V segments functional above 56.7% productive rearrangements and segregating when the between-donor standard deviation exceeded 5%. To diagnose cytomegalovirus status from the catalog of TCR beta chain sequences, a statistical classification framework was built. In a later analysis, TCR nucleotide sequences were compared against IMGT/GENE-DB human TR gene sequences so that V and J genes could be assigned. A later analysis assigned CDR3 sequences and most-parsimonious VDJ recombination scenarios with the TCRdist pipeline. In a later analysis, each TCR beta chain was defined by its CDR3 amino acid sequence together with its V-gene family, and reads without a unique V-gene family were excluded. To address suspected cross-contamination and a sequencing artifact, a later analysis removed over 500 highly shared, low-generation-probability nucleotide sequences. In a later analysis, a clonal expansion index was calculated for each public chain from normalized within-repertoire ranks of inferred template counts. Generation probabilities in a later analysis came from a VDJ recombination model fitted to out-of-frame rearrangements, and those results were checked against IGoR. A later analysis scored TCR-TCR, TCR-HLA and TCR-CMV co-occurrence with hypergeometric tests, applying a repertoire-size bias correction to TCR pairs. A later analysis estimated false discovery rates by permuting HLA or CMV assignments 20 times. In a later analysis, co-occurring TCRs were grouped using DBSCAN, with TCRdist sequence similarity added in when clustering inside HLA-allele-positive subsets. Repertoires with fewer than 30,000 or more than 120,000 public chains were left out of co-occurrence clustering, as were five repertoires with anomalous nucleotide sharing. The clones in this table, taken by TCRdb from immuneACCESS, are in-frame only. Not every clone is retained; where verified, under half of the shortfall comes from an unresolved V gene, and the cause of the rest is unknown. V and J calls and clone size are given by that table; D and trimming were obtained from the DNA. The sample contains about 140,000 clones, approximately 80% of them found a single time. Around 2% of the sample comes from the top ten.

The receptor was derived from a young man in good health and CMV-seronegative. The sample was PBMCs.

The CDR3 region has the sequence CASSQDKGQGSQPQHF. The nucleotide sequence reads TGTGCCAGCAGCCAAGATAAGGGACAGGGTTCTCAGCCCCAGCATTTT. The chain couples TRBV4-2 to TRBJ1-5; 9 central bases correspond to TRBD1. There are 16 amino acids in the CDR3, from cysteine to phenylalanine inclusive. Only the CDR3 portion is preserved as DNA: 48 bases, with reading frame beginning at the first base. Relative to germline, V is missing 0 bases and J is missing 6 bases, with 6 bases of the junction outside any gene match. From a lookup of the germline V gene, CDR1 and CDR2 are LGHNA and YNFKEQ.